Reported below is one T cell receptor beta chain. This sample stems from a study of blood T cell repertoires in COVID-19. Across the study: Sources were T cells, B-cell-depleted T cells, or PBMCs; the material itself was cDNA or gDNA.

Original methodology: Amplification from reference gene primers served as the basis for estimated nucleated cell counts. Sequencing was performed with immunoSEQ multiplex PCR; in TCRdb, only in-frame clones are kept and a portion is missing. That table furnishes V, J and clone size, whereas the DNA furnished D and trimming. The data contain a few hundred thousand clones, approximately 87% of them singletons. V was shortened by 0 bases and J by 4 bases, with 10 bases between the two germline ends. The CDR3 is 14 amino acids. The V gene's germline CDR1 is SGDLS and CDR2 YYNGEE. The chain uses TRBV9 and TRBJ1-1; D is possibly TRBD1 (6 bases). This clonotype was sampled from a woman aged 45-60 years who had recovered from COVID-19. Sequencing input: peripheral blood. CDR3 sequence (DNA): TGTGCCAGCAGCGTAGACCCAGGGGTCACTGAAGCTTTCTTT. Translating it yields CASSVDPGVTEAFF. The complete variable domain, with remaining parts taken from reference TRBV9 and TRBJ1-1, reads DSGVTQTPKHLITATGQRVTLRCSPRSGDLSVYWYQQSLDQGLQFLIQYYNGEERAKGNILERFSAQQFPDLHSELNLSSLELGDSALYFCASSVDPGVTEAFFGQGTRLTVV.